Presented here are 32 T cell receptor beta chains from one specimen sequenced in a study of CD8+ T cells in alopecia areata. RNA was extracted and reverse transcribed into cDNA as the sequencing template. Method: immunoSEQ multiplex PCR; TCRdb's copy keeps in-frame clones and lacks some. This sample yields around 180,000 clones, of which approximately 61% are seen a single time; approximately 1% belongs to the top ten. Noted treatment: oral pan-JAK inhibitor, 5-10 mg twice daily. Specimen: CD4+ T cells sorted from blood, collected at week 24, from a patient treated with tofacitinib. The receptor set was obtained from a human donor with alopecia areata.

In this sample, this clone turned up a few times. V gene TRBV6-5 combines with J gene TRBJ2-4; D may be TRBD1 (6 bases). This CDR3 spans 14 amino acids. Germline V gene lookup returns CDR1 MNHEY and CDR2 SVGAGI. Trimming cost V 3 bases and J 1 base, with 7 bases left between them. CDR3: CASSYQGAKNIQYF. In DNA form, the CDR3 reads TGTGCCAGCAGTTATCAGGGGGCCAAAAACATTCAGTACTTC.

The rearrangement uses TRBV30 and TRBJ2-7; no clear D gene. The V and J ends lost 3 bases and 2 bases respectively, with 8 bases between them. CDR3 size: 12 residues. CDR1 is GTSNPN and CDR2 is SVGIG in the germline V gene (reference sequence). CDR3 residues: CAWSPLAYEQYF. The CDR3 nucleotides are TGTGCCTGGAGCCCATTGGCCTACGAGCAGTACTTC.

This sequence joins TRBV6-1 and TRBJ2-4, with D uncertain. The V gene's germline CDR1 is MNHNS and CDR2 SASEGT. The CDR3 is 13 amino acids. Trimming stripped 2 bases from V and 5 bases from J, with 7 bases between. The CDR3 loop is CASSERSQNIQYF. In DNA, the CDR3 is TGTGCCAGCAGTGAAAGGAGCCAAAACATTCAGTACTTC.

The rearrangement uses TRBV29-1 and TRBJ1-2; D possibly corresponds to TRBD1 (6 bases). Germline CDR1 SQVTM, CDR2 ANQGSEA. This CDR3 contains 15 residues. V was clipped by 1 base and J by 4 bases, with 16 bases between them. The CDR3 reads CSVEGVGAGAYGYTF. The DNA for the CDR3 is TGCAGCGTTGAAGGGGTCGGGGCAGGGGCCTATGGCTACACCTTC. Full variable domain (remainder filled in from reference TRBV29-1 and TRBJ1-2): SAVISQKPSRDICQRGTSLTIQCQVDSQVTMMFWYRQQPGQSLTLIATANQGSEATYESGFVIDKFPISRPNLTFSTLTVSNMSPEDSSIYLCSVEGVGAGAYGYTFGSGTRLTVV.

The V and J genes are TRBV4-1 and TRBJ1-5, with D tentatively TRBD1 (5 bases). Trimming removed 4 bases at V and 3 bases at J, with 13 bases between. This CDR3 is 15 amino acids long. CDR1 is MGHRA, CDR2 YSYEKL, per germline. The CDR3 bases are TGCGCCAGCAGCCCCTTCGAGACAGTCAATCAGCCCCAGCATTTT. The encoded protein is CASSPFETVNQPQHF.

The chain uses TRBV2 and TRBJ2-6, with a weak D call TRBD2 (5 bases). The V and J ends lost 5 bases and 2 bases respectively, with 10 bases between them. Germline CDR1 reads SNHLY; CDR2 reads FYNNEI. This CDR3 region has 15 residues. The CDR3 spells CASSKDWPGANVLTF. The CDR3 coding sequence is TGTGCCAGCAGTAAGGACTGGCCTGGGGCCAACGTCCTGACTTTC.

The chain employs TRBV15 and TRBJ1-2; 7 bases are a match to TRBD1. Germline CDR1 and CDR2: LNHNV and YYDKDF (reference sequence). The V gene end was trimmed by 7 bases and the J gene end by 3 bases; junction bases not matched to a gene: 20. This CDR3 contains 18 residues. CDR3 nucleotide sequence: TGTGCCACCAACAACGACATAGATTTGACAGGGAGGTACTATGGCTACACCTTC. Protein: CATNNDIDLTGRYYGYTF.

The chain combines TRBV4-1 with TRBJ2-1, with 11 bases aligning to TRBD1. J gave up 7 bases and V 2 bases, and 13 bases lay outside the gene matches. Germline CDR1 reads MGHRA; CDR2 reads YSYEKL. The CDR3 is 18 residues long. The CDR3 loop reads CASSQSFLDRGLGNEQFF. The CDR3 region has the DNA TGCGCCAGCAGCCAATCCTTTCTGGACAGGGGGCTAGGGAATGAGCAGTTCTTC.

The rearrangement links TRBV2 to TRBJ1-6, with D perhaps matching TRBD1 (5 bases). Between the trimmed V and J ends, which lost 6 bases and 7 bases, there was a span of 10 bases. Germline loops: CDR1 SNHLY, CDR2 FYNNEI. This CDR3 contains 13 residues. CDR3 in DNA: TGTGCCAGCAGGGGGCTAATGAATTCACCCCTCCACTTT. It is translated as CASRGLMNSPLHF.

The genes are TRBV27 and TRBJ2-3; TRBD2 is a possible D gene (6 bases). V was clipped by 6 bases and J by 4 bases, with 17 bases between them. The V gene's germline CDR1 is MNHEY and CDR2 SMNVEV (reference sequence). The CDR3 contains 15 residues. The CDR3 coding sequence is TGTGCCAGCAGGGGCCCGGCGGGGCCGCCAGATACGCAGTATTTT. Encoded protein: CASRGPAGPPDTQYF.

This chain links TRBV27 with TRBJ1-5; 10 nucleotides line up with TRBD1. This CDR3 is built from 15 residues. Germline V lookup: CDR1 MNHEY, CDR2 SMNVEV (reference sequence). V gave up 6 bases and J gave up 6 bases; unmatched junction bases: 8. The CDR3 loop reads CASRSDRGPGQPQHF. The CDR3 DNA reads TGTGCCAGCAGATCTGACAGGGGGCCAGGTCAGCCCCAGCATTTT.

This clone was counted between two and nine times. The gene calls are TRBV19 and TRBJ2-2, with 7 positions matching TRBD2. CDR3 length: 16 residues. The ends lost 5 bases at V and 1 base at J; junction bases unmatched: 7. The V gene's germline CDR1 is LNHDA and CDR2 SQIVND (reference sequence). CDR3 sequence: CASSLPLAVNTGELFF. CDR3 nucleotides: TGTGCCAGTAGTTTACCCCTAGCGGTGAACACCGGGGAGCTGTTTTTT. The complete variable domain, with remaining parts taken from reference TRBV19 and TRBJ2-2, reads DGGITQSPKYLFRKEGQNVTLSCEQNLNHDAMYWYRQDPGQGLRLIYYSQIVNDFQKGDIAEGYSVSREKKESFPLTVTSAQKNPTAFYLCASSLPLAVNTGELFFGEGSRLTVL.

The CDR3 sequence: CATSGERGYEQYF. In DNA form, the CDR3 reads TGTGCCACCAGCGGGGAGCGGGGCTACGAGCAGTACTTC. The J gene is TRBJ2-7, the V gene TRBV15, with 7 positions matching TRBD2. The trim removed 5 bases at V and 3 bases at J, leaving 4 bases unmatched. Germline CDR1 and CDR2: LNHNV and YYDKDF (reference sequence). This CDR3 is built from 13 residues.

The chain is built from TRBV9 and TRBJ2-3; 9 nucleotides line up with TRBD2. The CDR3 consists of 16 residues. With 0 bases clipped from V and 1 base from J, the junction kept 3 bases outside the gene matches. Germline V gene sequence: CDR1 SGDLS, CDR2 YYNGEE. The CDR3 protein is CASSVGSSGGTDTQYF. The CDR3 DNA follows: TGTGCCAGCAGCGTAGGATCTAGCGGGGGCACAGATACGCAGTATTTT.

The chain couples TRBV15 to TRBJ2-6; no reliable D call. The CDR3 is 16 amino acids. Germline CDR1 LNHNV, CDR2 YYDKDF (reference sequence). V was pared by 1 base and J by 0 bases, with 7 bases between. CDR3 bases: TGTGCCACCAGCAGAGTTTCCGGCTCTGGGGCCAACGTCCTGACTTTC. This sequence encodes CATSRVSGSGANVLTF.

The chain is built from TRBV30 and TRBJ2-1; 8 positions match TRBD2. The CDR3 contains 13 residues. CDR1 GTSNPN and CDR2 SVGIG come from the germline V gene (reference sequence). V shed 3 bases, J shed 9 bases, and the junction held 7 bases outside the gene matches. Here the CDR3 DNA reads TGTGCCTGGAGATCGGGGGGGCCCGGTGAGCAGTTCTTC. Protein product: CAWRSGGPGEQFF. The entire variable domain, with the rest obtained from reference TRBV30 and TRBJ2-1, is as follows: SQTIHQWPATLVQPVGSPLSLECTVEGTSNPNLYWYRQAAGRGLQLLFYSVGIGQISSEVPQNLSASRPQDRQFILSSKKLLLSDSGFYLCAWRSGGPGEQFFGPGTRLTVL.

This clone turned up a few times. The CDR3 DNA is TGTGCCAGCAGCTTGAGTGACAATGAGCAGTTCTTC. Its protein is CASSLSDNEQFF. The V call is TRBV5-5, the J call TRBJ2-1, with D hard to call. Germline CDR1 reads SGHKS; CDR2 reads YYEKEE (reference sequence). The CDR3 has 12 residues. V dropped 1 base and J dropped 5 bases, with 4 bases sitting between them.

The J gene is TRBJ1-1, the V gene TRBV30; D may be TRBD1 (6 bases). Germline CDR1 reads GTSNPN; CDR2 reads SVGIG (reference sequence). The length of the CDR3 is 12 residues. With 2 bases removed from V and 5 bases from J, the gap between germline ends came to 9 bases. The CDR3 reads CAWSRGGTEAFF. The CDR3 region has the DNA TGTGCCTGGAGTCGAGGGGGGACTGAAGCTTTCTTT.

The J gene is TRBJ2-2, the V gene TRBV2; TRBD1 might be the D (6 bases). Trimming shortened V by 0 bases and J by 2 bases, and 13 bases separated the two germline ends. Per germline, CDR1 SNHLY and CDR2 FYNNEI. The CDR3 runs to 17 residues. The CDR3 spells CASSEAPPGVNTGELFF. The CDR3 coding sequence is TGTGCCAGCAGTGAAGCTCCCCCAGGGGTTAACACCGGGGAGCTGTTTTTT.

The V gene is TRBV7-2, the J gene TRBJ2-1, with 9 nucleotides matching TRBD2. J gave up 4 bases and V 10 bases, and 2 bases lay outside the gene matches. The CDR3 consists of 12 residues. Germline values: CDR1 SGHTA, CDR2 FQGNSA. The CDR3 sequence: CATGLAYNEQFF. CDR3 coding DNA: TGTGCCACCGGACTAGCGTACAATGAGCAGTTCTTC.

V and J are TRBV5-1 and TRBJ1-2, with D tentatively TRBD1 (6 bases). V was pared by 4 bases and J by 2 bases, with 12 bases between. The CDR3 is made up of 14 amino acids. In germline, CDR1 is SGHRS, CDR2 YFSETQ. The CDR3 loop is CASSPDGGNYGYTF. The CDR3 bases are TGCGCCAGCAGCCCGGATGGGGGCAACTATGGCTACACCTTC.

The chain uses TRBV30 and TRBJ1-1, with D tentatively TRBD1 (6 bases). CDR3 size: 13 residues. The V end was cut by 0 bases, the J end by 7 bases, with 12 bases between. The germline gives CDR1 GTSNPN, CDR2 SVGIG (reference sequence). The CDR3 DNA follows: TGTGCCTGGAGTGTCCGGGGGGCTGGTGAAGCTTTCTTT. This encodes CAWSVRGAGEAFF.

The chain has TRBV9 and TRBJ1-2, with a weak D call TRBD1 (5 bases). The CDR3 runs 14 residues. Germline CDR1 reads SGDLS; CDR2 reads YYNGEE. The V end was cut by 3 bases, the J end by 4 bases, with 13 bases between. CDR3 DNA: TGTGCCAGCAGCGCCTACGGGGGGGGCTATGGCTACACCTTC. Amino acids: CASSAYGGGYGYTF.

The CDR3 DNA follows: TGTGCCAGCAGCTTAGGGCGCAGGGGTAGTGAAAAACTGTTTTTT. This sequence encodes CASSLGRRGSEKLFF. The rearrangement joins TRBV11-2 to TRBJ1-4; D may be TRBD1 (6 bases). The germline V gene encodes CDR1 SGHAT and CDR2 FQNNGV. The germline V and J ends were trimmed by 1 base and 7 bases, with 13 bases remaining between them. The CDR3 consists of 15 residues. Together with reference TRBV11-2 and TRBJ1-4, the CDR3 gives the full variable domain: EAGVAQSPRYKIIEKRQSVAFWCNPISGHATLYWYQQILGQGPKLLIQFQNNGVVDDSQLPKDRFSAERLKGVDSTLKIQPAKLEDSAVYLCASSLGRRGSEKLFFGSGTQLSVL.

This clone was counted once. The CDR3 DNA sequence: TGTGCCAGCAGTGCAGCGGGGGTAACAGATACGCAGTATTTT. Protein sequence: CASSAAGVTDTQYF. This chain uses TRBV25-1 with TRBJ2-3; 8 bases map to TRBD2. This CDR3 has 14 amino acids. The germline CDR1 and CDR2 sequences are MGHDK and SYGVNS. The J segment lost 3 bases and the V segment lost 4 bases, leaving 3 bases of the junction unmatched.

For this clone: Other DNA variants within this sample encode the same CDR3. The CDR3 coding sequence is TGTGCCTGGAGTGTAGGAGAGACCCAGTACTTC. This translates into CAWSVGETQYF. The J gene is TRBJ2-5, the V gene TRBV30; unclear D gene. This CDR3 comprises 11 residues. The V and J ends lost 0 bases and 4 bases respectively, with 3 bases between them. CDR1 and CDR2 from the germline V gene are GTSNPN and SVGIG (reference sequence).

The V gene is TRBV29-1, the J gene TRBJ1-1, with TRBD1 identical over 7 bases. The V gene's germline CDR1 is SQVTM and CDR2 ANQGSEA. The CDR3 extends over 14 amino acids. Trimming at V came to 6 bases and at J to 3 bases, leaving 10 bases not matched to a gene. The CDR3 region has the DNA TGCAGCGTCCGACAGGGAGGTGGGTACACTGAAGCTTTCTTT. Residues: CSVRQGGGYTEAFF.

The chain carries TRBV7-9 and TRBJ2-7, with D possibly being TRBD2 (6 bases). There are 13 residues in the CDR3. V was cut by 1 base and J by 8 bases, with 12 bases left in between. Per germline, CDR1 SEHNR and CDR2 FQNEAQ (reference sequence). CDR3 coding DNA: TGTGCCAGCAGCTTAGGGGGGGACTCCAAGCAGTACTTC. It specifies CASSLGGDSKQYF.

The gene calls are TRBV5-1 and TRBJ2-1; a possible D gene is TRBD2 (5 bases). The CDR3 length is 16 residues. Trimming shortened V by 0 bases and J by 3 bases, and 13 bases separated the two germline ends. Germline V gene sequence: CDR1 SGHRS, CDR2 YFSETQ. The CDR3 DNA reads as TGCGCCAGCAGCTTGGGATTAGCGTCCGACTACAATGAGCAGTTCTTC. This gives the protein CASSLGLASDYNEQFF.

This clone was recorded a few times. The chain uses TRBV30 and TRBJ2-1, with 7 positions matching TRBD2. The CDR3 runs 14 residues. The ends lost 2 bases at V and 9 bases at J; junction bases unmatched: 10. Germline V gene sequence: CDR1 GTSNPN, CDR2 SVGIG (reference sequence). CDR3 nucleotides: TGTGCCTGGAGTCCCCCCCTCTGGGAGGGTGAGCAGTTCTTC. This codes for CAWSPPLWEGEQFF.

In this sample, this clone turned up once. Here the CDR3 DNA reads TGCGCCAGCAGCTTGGAGGTTGGCAGATCCTATGGCTACACCTTC. Its translation: CASSLEVGRSYGYTF. The chain has TRBV5-1 and TRBJ1-2; no clear D. The CDR3 has 15 residues. The germline V and J ends were trimmed by 0 bases and 4 bases, with 13 bases remaining between them. CDR1 and CDR2 (germline): SGHRS, YFSETQ.

The chain employs TRBV11-2 and TRBJ2-2; 7 bases are shared with TRBD1. CDR1 SGHAT and CDR2 FQNNGV come from the germline V gene. The CDR3 spans 14 residues. After removal of 6 bases from V and 5 bases from J, the junction contained 6 bases not matched to a gene. The CDR3 is CASSTQGVTGELFF. The CDR3, as DNA: TGTGCCAGCAGTACCCAGGGGGTAACCGGGGAGCTGTTTTTT.